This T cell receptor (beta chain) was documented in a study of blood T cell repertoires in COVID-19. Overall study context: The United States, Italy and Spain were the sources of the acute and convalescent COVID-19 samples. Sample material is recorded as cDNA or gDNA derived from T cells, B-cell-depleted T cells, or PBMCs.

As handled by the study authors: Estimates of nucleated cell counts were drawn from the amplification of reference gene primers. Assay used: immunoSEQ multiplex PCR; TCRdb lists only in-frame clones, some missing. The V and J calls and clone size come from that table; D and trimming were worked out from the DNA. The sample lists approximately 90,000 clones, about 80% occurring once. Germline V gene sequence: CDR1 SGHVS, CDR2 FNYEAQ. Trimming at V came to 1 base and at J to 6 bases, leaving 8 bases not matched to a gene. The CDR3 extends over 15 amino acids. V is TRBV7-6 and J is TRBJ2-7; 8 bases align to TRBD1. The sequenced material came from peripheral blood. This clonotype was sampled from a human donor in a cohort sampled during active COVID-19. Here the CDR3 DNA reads TGTGCCAGCAGCTTAGGGGCCGTGGGGACAGGCGAGCAGTACTTC. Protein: CASSLGAVGTGEQYF.